Here is one T cell receptor beta chain with its context. Its specificity is not known. TCRdb re-called the 5' RACE reads and catalogs CDR3 proteins one per entry, DNA excluded. The sample data list 200,000 to 300,000 distinct CDR3 sequences. The CDR3 is 15 residues long. CDR1 is SEHNR, CDR2 FQNEAQ, per germline (reference sequence). The data are from a study of T cells expressing NK-cell markers. General study points: NKG2C+ dominant clonotypes from over five donors made up about 1.0-8% of CD8+ T cells.

The TCR originated in a man aged 18 to 29 in good health. Sequences were obtained from blood T cells: a sorted CD56 or NKG2C T cell subset, CD4+ or CD8+ T cells, or bulk PBMC T cells (not recorded which). The V gene is TRBV7-9, the J gene TRBJ1-4. The chain's CDR3 is CASSSPEATNEKLFF.